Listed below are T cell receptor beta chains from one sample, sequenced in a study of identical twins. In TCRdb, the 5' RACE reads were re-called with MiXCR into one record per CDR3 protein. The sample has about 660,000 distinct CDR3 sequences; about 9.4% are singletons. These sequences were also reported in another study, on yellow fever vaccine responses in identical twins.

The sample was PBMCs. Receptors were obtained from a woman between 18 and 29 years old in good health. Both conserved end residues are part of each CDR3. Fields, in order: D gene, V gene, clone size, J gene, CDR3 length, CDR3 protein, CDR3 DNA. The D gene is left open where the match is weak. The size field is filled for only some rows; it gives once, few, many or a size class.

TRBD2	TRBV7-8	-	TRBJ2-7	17	CASSIRGLAGSSYEQYF	TGTGCCAGCAGCATACGGGGACTAGCGGGGAGCTCCTACGAGCAGTACTTC
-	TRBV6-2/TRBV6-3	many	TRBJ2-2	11	CASSSPGELFF	TGTGCCAGCAGTTCCCCAGGGGAGCTGTTTTTT
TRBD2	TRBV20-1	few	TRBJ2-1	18	CSARGPTSGRRAMYEQFF	TGCAGTGCTAGAGGTCCTACTAGCGGGAGAAGGGCTATGTATGAGCAGTTCTTC
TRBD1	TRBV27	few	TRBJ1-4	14	CASRPQGGSEKLFF	TGTGCCAGCAGGCCACAGGGGGGGAGTGAAAAACTGTTTTTT
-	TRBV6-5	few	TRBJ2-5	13	CASSYSISETQYF	TGTGCCAGCAGTTACTCGATTTCAGAGACCCAGTACTTC
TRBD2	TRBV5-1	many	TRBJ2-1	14	CASNPAVAGGLPFF	TGCGCCAGCAACCCCGCGGTAGCGGGGGGGCTTCCGTTCTTC
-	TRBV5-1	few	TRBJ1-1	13	CASSGNRVTEAFF	TGCGCCAGCAGCGGAAACAGGGTCACTGAAGCTTTCTTT
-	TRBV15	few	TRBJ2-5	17	CATSRTTSVGAQETQYF	TGTGCCACCAGCAGAACTACTAGTGTCGGGGCCCAAGAGACCCAGTACTTC
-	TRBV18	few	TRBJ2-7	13	CASSEGLSNEQYF	TGTGCCAGCTCCGAGGGTTTAAGTAACGAGCAGTACTTC
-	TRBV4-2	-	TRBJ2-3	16	CASSQDRGANTDTQYF	TGTGCCAGCAGCCAAGATCGAGGGGCGAACACAGATACGCAGTATTTT
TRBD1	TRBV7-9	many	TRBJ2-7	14	CASSLGTGGVQQYF	TGTGCCAGCAGCCTCGGGACAGGGGGCGTTCAGCAGTACTTC
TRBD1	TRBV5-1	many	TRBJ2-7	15	CASSLSGGSSYEQYF	TGCGCCAGCAGCTTGTCAGGGGGAAGCTCCTACGAGCAGTACTTC
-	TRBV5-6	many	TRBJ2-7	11	CASSYGAEQYF	TGTGCCAGCAGCTACGGGGCGGAGCAGTACTTC
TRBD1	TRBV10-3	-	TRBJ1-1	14	CAISEVTGGSEAFF	TGTGCCATCAGTGAGGTAACAGGGGGATCTGAAGCTTTCTTT
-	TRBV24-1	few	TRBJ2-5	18	CATSDLPGKDEVGETQYF	TGTGCCACCAGTGATTTGCCAGGGAAGGATGAGGTCGGAGAGACCCAGTACTTC
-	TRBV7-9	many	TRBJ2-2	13	CASSLAPTGELFF	TGTGCCAGCAGCTTAGCCCCAACCGGGGAGCTGTTTTTT
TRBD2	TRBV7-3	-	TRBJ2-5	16	CASSPGTRTTQETQYF	TGTGCCAGCAGCCCCGGGACTAGAACGACTCAAGAGACCCAGTACTTC
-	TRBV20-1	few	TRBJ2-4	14	CSARGATEKTIQYF	TGCAGTGCCAGGGGCGCCACTGAAAAAACCATTCAGTACTTC
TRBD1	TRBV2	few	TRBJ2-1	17	CASREDRGGSGINEQFF	TGTGCCAGCAGGGAAGACAGGGGGGGATCAGGGATCAATGAGCAGTTCTTC
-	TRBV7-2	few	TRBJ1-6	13	CASSFRPNSPLHF	TGTGCCAGCAGCTTCAGACCCAATTCACCCCTCCACTTT
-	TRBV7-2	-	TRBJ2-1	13	CASSLAGPGRRFF	TGTGCCAGCAGCTTAGCGGGTCCGGGAAGACGGTTCTTC
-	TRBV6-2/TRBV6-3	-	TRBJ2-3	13	CASSNPLTDTQYF	TGTGCCAGCAGTAACCCACTTACCGATACGCAGTATTTT
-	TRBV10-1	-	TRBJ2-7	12	CVQTVYSYEQYF	TGCGTCCAGACAGTATACTCCTACGAGCAGTACTTC
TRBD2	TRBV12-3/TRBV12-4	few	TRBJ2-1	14	CASRLAGGPNEQFF	TGTGCCAGCAGACTAGCGGGAGGGCCCAATGAGCAGTTCTTC